A selection of T cell receptor beta chains follows, all from one sample in a study of T cell responses to AZD1222 COVID-19 vaccine. Here immunoSEQ multiplex PCR was the method, and the copy in TCRdb shows in-frame clones only, minus some. The sample has tens of thousands of clones, 70% to 90% seen once. The sample was peripheral blood, taken 28 days after the second AZD1222 dose. Every receptor here comes from an adult who received the AZD1222 COVID-19 vaccine. Each CDR3 is given with its conserved first and last residue. The order of the fields is J gene, D gene, clone size, V gene, CDR3 protein, CDR3 DNA. D genes are given only for firm matches. The listing skips clone size in some rows; elsewhere it reads once, few, many or a size class.

TRBJ2-3 | TRBD2 | NA | TRBV6-5 | CASRSQRGSTDTQYF | TGTGCCAGCAGATCCCAGCGGGGAAGCACAGATACGCAGTATTTT
TRBJ2-2 | NA | NA | TRBV2 | CASSNGGELFF | TGTGCCAGCTCCAATGGCGGGGAGCTGTTTTTT
TRBJ2-3 | NA | NA | TRBV28 | CASSLLGGAFTDTQYF | TGTGCCAGCAGTTTACTTGGCGGGGCTTTCACAGATACGCAGTATTTT
TRBJ1-2 | NA | NA | TRBV7-9 | CASSLDNGLHTF | TGTGCCAGCAGCTTAGATAATGGTTTGCACACCTTC
TRBJ2-7 | NA | few | TRBV9 | CASSAGGMIDYEQYF | TGTGCCAGCAGCGCCGGAGGAATGATAGACTACGAGCAGTACTTC
TRBJ2-2 | TRBD2 | once | TRBV2 | CASSVGGDTGELFF | TGTGCCAGCAGTGTGGGGGGGGACACCGGGGAGCTGTTTTTT
TRBJ1-5 | NA | NA | TRBV6-2/TRBV6-3 | CASSFSRLREARGHF | TGTGCCAGCAGTTTTTCCCGCCTCAGGGAAGCTCGTGGGCATTTT
TRBJ2-7 | TRBD2 | NA | TRBV7-2 | CASSQKVTSAEQYF | TGTGCCAGCAGCCAAAAAGTCACTAGCGCCGAGCAGTACTTC
TRBJ1-2 | NA | NA | TRBV6-6 | CASSPLPGANYGYTF | TGTGCCAGCAGCCCCCTTCCCGGAGCTAACTATGGCTACACCTTC
TRBJ2-7 | TRBD2 | once | TRBV7-9 | CASSFSGGEQYF | TGTGCCAGCAGCTTTAGCGGGGGGGAGCAGTACTTC
TRBJ1-1 | NA | once | TRBV6-1 | CASSDRAFEAFF | TGTGCCAGCAGTGACAGGGCCTTTGAAGCTTTCTTT
TRBJ2-2 | NA | NA | TRBV6-1 | CASSEVRGTGELFF | TGTGCCAGCAGTGAAGTCAGGGGCACCGGGGAGCTGTTTTTT
TRBJ2-7 | TRBD2 | NA | TRBV5-1 | CASSPLPGGGDAHEQYF | TGCGCCAGCAGCCCCCTTCCGGGGGGAGGGGACGCGCACGAGCAGTACTTC
TRBJ1-1 | NA | NA | TRBV10-3 | CAISFQGSTEAFF | TGTGCCATCAGTTTCCAGGGCAGCACTGAAGCTTTCTTT
TRBJ2-1 | NA | NA | TRBV7-8 | CASSLAGRYNEQFF | TGTGCCAGCAGCTTAGCAGGCCGTTACAATGAGCAGTTCTTC
TRBJ2-5 | NA | NA | TRBV27 | CASSLSVPEETQYF | TGTGCCAGCAGTTTATCGGTCCCAGAAGAGACCCAGTACTTC
TRBJ2-1 | NA | NA | TRBV28 | CASSLTNPTEKQFF | TGTGCCAGCAGTTTGACAAACCCAACAGAGAAGCAGTTCTTC
TRBJ2-3 | NA | NA | TRBV4-1 | CASSQLWTGFATQYF | TGCGCCAGCAGCCAACTTTGGACGGGTTTTGCTACGCAGTATTTT
TRBJ2-1 | TRBD2 | NA | TRBV6-5 | CASTQASGYNEQFF | TGTGCCAGCACTCAGGCTAGCGGGTACAATGAGCAGTTCTTC
TRBJ2-7 | TRBD1 | NA | TRBV28 | CASSLFGTAYEQYF | TGTGCCAGCAGTTTATTTGGGACAGCCTACGAGCAGTACTTC
TRBJ2-3 | NA | NA | TRBV5-4 | CASSLQGTDTQYF | TGTGCCAGCAGCTTACAGGGCACAGATACGCAGTATTTT
TRBJ2-5 | TRBD2 | NA | TRBV7-8 | CASSLVPAGGQETQYF | TGTGCCAGCAGCTTAGTCCCAGCGGGAGGCCAAGAGACCCAGTACTTC
TRBJ1-5 | NA | NA | TRBV29-1 | CSAGTGNQPQHF | TGCAGCGCCGGGACGGGCAATCAGCCCCAGCATTTT
TRBJ1-3 | TRBD1 | NA | TRBV6-5 | CASRNRGPSGNTIYF | TGTGCCAGCAGGAATAGGGGGCCCTCTGGAAACACCATATATTTT
TRBJ2-5 | NA | NA | TRBV7-9 | CASSLTNSQETQYF | TGTGCCAGCAGCTTAACAAACAGCCAAGAGACCCAGTACTTC
TRBJ2-3 | TRBD2 | NA | TRBV7-9 | CASSLGLAGEADTQYF | TGTGCCAGCAGCTTAGGACTAGCGGGAGAGGCAGATACGCAGTATTTT
TRBJ2-2 | NA | NA | TRBV19 | CASSSSSPGELFF | TGTGCCAGTAGTTCCTCTAGCCCGGGGGAGCTGTTTTTT
TRBJ2-7 | TRBD2 | NA | TRBV6-2/TRBV6-3 | CASSYSTGGSYEQYF | TGTGCCAGCAGTTACTCGACGGGAGGCAGCTACGAGCAGTACTTC
TRBJ2-2 | NA | once | TRBV3-1/TRBV3-2 | CASSQATPGINGELFF | TGTGCCAGCAGCCAAGCCACCCCGGGCATAAACGGGGAGCTGTTTTTT